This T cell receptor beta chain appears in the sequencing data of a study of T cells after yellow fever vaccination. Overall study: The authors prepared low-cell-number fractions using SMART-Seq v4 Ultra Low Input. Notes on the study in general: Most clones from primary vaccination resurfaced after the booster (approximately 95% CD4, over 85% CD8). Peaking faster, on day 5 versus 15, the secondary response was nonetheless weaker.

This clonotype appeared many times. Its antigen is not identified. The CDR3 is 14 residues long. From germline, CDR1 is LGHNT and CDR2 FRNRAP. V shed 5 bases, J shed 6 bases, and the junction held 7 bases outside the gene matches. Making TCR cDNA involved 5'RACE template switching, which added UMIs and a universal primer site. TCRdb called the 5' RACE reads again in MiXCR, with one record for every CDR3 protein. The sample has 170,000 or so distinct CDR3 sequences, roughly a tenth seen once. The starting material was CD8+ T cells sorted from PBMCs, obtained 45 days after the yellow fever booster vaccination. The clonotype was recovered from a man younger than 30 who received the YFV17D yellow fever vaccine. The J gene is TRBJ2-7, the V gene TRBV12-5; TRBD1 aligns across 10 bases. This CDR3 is CASGPGTGVVEQYF. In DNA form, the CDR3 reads TGTGCTAGTGGTCCCGGGACAGGGGTAGTCGAGCAGTACTTC.